The T cell receptor beta chain described here comes from a study of radiation and T cells in renal cell carcinoma. Produced via immunoSEQ multiplex PCR; TCRdb's table is partial and in-frame only. The data contain about 130,000 clones, roughly 85% of them singletons. In the case of this clone: What it binds is unknown.

Time point described: baseline pretreatment blood. As for treatment: 15 Gy SBRT to primary tumor, nephrectomy 4 weeks later. Study outcomes and limitations: No pretreatment tumor biopsies were available for baseline clonotypes.

CDR1 is SQVTM and CDR2 is ANQGSEA in the germline V gene. The germline V and J ends were trimmed by 4 bases and 3 bases, with 7 bases remaining between them. There are 13 residues in the CDR3. The receptor was derived from a woman aged 55-69 years with renal cell carcinoma. Sample: blood, taken from a patient whose treatment included radiotherapy and nephrectomy. The rearrangement joins TRBV29-1 to TRBJ1-6, with D hard to call. The DNA of the CDR3 is TGCAGCGTTGGATCCGGCTATAATTCACCCCTCCACTTT. Protein sequence: CSVGSGYNSPLHF.